Below, 5 T cell receptor beta chains from the same sample are listed, as sequenced in a study of T cells after yellow fever vaccination. Each CDR3 protein is one row after TCRdb ran MiXCR on the 5' RACE reads. The table shows about 110,000 distinct CDR3 sequences, with under 9% occurring only once. The specimen comprised CD8+ T cells sorted from PBMCs, sampled 45 days after the yellow fever booster vaccination. These receptor sequences come from a young man who received the YFV17D yellow fever vaccine.

The rearrangement joins TRBV20-1 to TRBJ2-1; D may be TRBD2 (6 bases). Per the germline V gene, CDR1 is DFQATT and CDR2 is SNEGSKA (reference sequence). V was clipped by 4 bases and J by 3 bases, with 10 bases between them. The CDR3 covers 13 residues. The CDR3 region is CSAKGLNYNEQFF. Written as DNA, the CDR3 is TGCAGTGCTAAGGGACTGAACTACAATGAGCAGTTCTTC.

DNA for the CDR3: TGTGCCAGCAGCTTGCTAGGGGTACTCTATGGCTACACCTTC. This encodes CASSLLGVLYGYTF. This rearrangement joins TRBV7-2 to TRBJ1-2, with D perhaps matching TRBD1 (5 bases). Germline CDR1 and CDR2: SGHTA and FQGNSA. V shed 3 bases and J shed 4 bases, with 12 bases lying between them. The CDR3 totals 14 residues.

This clonotype came up many times. The J gene is TRBJ2-7, the V gene TRBV27; TRBD2 is a possible D gene (7 bases). The CDR3 is 14 amino acids. Germline V gene data show CDR1 as MNHEY and CDR2 as SMNVEV (reference sequence). V lost 7 bases and J lost 3, with 16 bases in between. CDR3 in amino acids: CASTQGGGGYEQYF. Written as DNA, the CDR3 is TGTGCCAGCACCCAAGGCGGGGGCGGCTACGAGCAGTACTTC.

The chain links TRBV24-1 to TRBJ2-3; weak D call: TRBD2 (5 bases). Germline assignment: CDR1 KGHDR and CDR2 SFDVKD. This CDR3 region has 17 residues. V lost 1 base and J lost 0, with 13 bases in between. The CDR3 DNA is TGTGCCACCAGTGATTTTGTCCTCGGGGTAAGCACAGATACGCAGTATTTT. Translating it yields CATSDFVLGVSTDTQYF.

The chain couples TRBV19 to TRBJ1-1, with no clear D. Germline-derived CDR1 and CDR2 are LNHDA and SQIVND (reference sequence). The CDR3 has 11 amino acids. V was pared by 7 bases and J by 10 bases, with 13 bases between. The CDR3 loop is CASMTGVGAFF. In nucleotides, the CDR3 is TGTGCCAGTATGACTGGGGTTGGAGCTTTCTTT.